The rows below give T cell receptor beta chains drawn from one sample of a study of HIV-infected patients and healthy controls. TCRdb reanalysed the 5' RACE reads using MiXCR and keeps one entry per CDR3 protein. Seen here are more than 15,000 distinct CDR3 sequences, 9% to 15% observed once, and the top ten hold approximately 12%. Specimen: blood. The receptors originated from an adult in good health. Each CDR3 is given with its conserved first and last residue. Each record gives: J gene, clone size, D gene, V gene, CDR3 protein, CDR3 DNA. The D gene is left open where the match is weak. Some rows mark clone size as missing; the rest say once, few, many or name a class of expanded clone.

TRBJ1-2	many	NA	TRBV28	CASSYQGGYTF	TGTGCCAGCAGTTACCAGGGTGGCTACACCTTC
TRBJ1-1	many	NA	TRBV5-4	CASSLRDNMNTEAFF	TGTGCCAGCAGCTTGAGGGACAACATGAACACTGAAGCTTTCTTT
TRBJ2-7	many	NA	TRBV27	CASRPQGFGDEQYF	TGTGCCAGCAGACCGCAGGGGTTTGGCGACGAGCAGTACTTC
TRBJ1-1	many	NA	TRBV12-3/TRBV12-4	CATSGVWERRTEAFF	TGTGCCACGAGCGGGGTTTGGGAGAGGCGCACTGAAGCTTTCTTT
TRBJ1-3	many	NA	TRBV7-6	CASSLDLNSGNTIYF	TGTGCCAGCAGCCTGGACCTCAACTCTGGAAACACCATATATTTT
TRBJ1-5	many	TRBD1	TRBV6-5	CASSYRQGDQPQHF	TGTGCCAGCAGTTACCGACAGGGCGATCAGCCCCAGCATTTT
TRBJ1-1	many	NA	TRBV28	CASINGRVNTEAFF	TGTGCCAGCATCAATGGCCGAGTTAACACTGAAGCTTTCTTT
TRBJ1-1	few	TRBD1	TRBV25-1	CASSNTGGTLEAFF	TGTGCCAGCAGTAATACAGGGGGTACTCTTGAAGCTTTCTTT
TRBJ2-6	few	NA	TRBV6-2/TRBV6-3	CASSYDSEAPGANVLTF	TGTGCCAGCAGTTACGACTCCGAAGCCCCCGGGGCCAACGTCCTGACTTTC
TRBJ1-6	many	NA	TRBV19	CASSIDSPGEGSPLHF	TGTGCCAGTAGTATAGATTCACCCGGTGAGGGCTCACCCCTCCACTTT
TRBJ2-5	many	NA	TRBV6-2/TRBV6-3	CASSHRLKQETQYF	TGTGCCAGCAGTCACCGGCTAAAACAAGAGACCCAGTACTTC
TRBJ1-3	few	NA	TRBV9	CASSGTGRGGNTIYF	TGTGCCAGCAGCGGCACCGGGCGTGGGGGAAACACCATATATTTT
TRBJ1-1	NA	NA	TRBV29-1	CSVGGGLNTEAFF	TGCAGCGTTGGCGGGGGCCTAAACACTGAAGCTTTCTTT
TRBJ2-1	many	TRBD2	TRBV12-3/TRBV12-4	CASSLALAGGLNEQFF	TGTGCCAGCAGTTTAGCCCTAGCGGGAGGCTTAAATGAGCAGTTCTTC
TRBJ1-2	medium-sized	NA	TRBV11-2	CASSLGPGGSYGYTF	TGTGCCAGCAGCTTAGGACCGGGGGGCAGCTATGGCTACACCTTC
TRBJ2-2	many	NA	TRBV7-9	CASSLDRLNTGELFF	TGTGCCAGCAGCTTAGACAGGCTGAACACCGGGGAGCTGTTTTTT
TRBJ1-6	many	TRBD1	TRBV7-9	CASSSQTGVNSPLHF	TGTGCCAGCAGCTCCCAGACAGGGGTTAATTCACCCCTCCACTTT
TRBJ1-1	many	NA	TRBV6-6	CASSYGGGRPEAFF	TGTGCCAGCAGTTACGGGGGGGGGCGCCCTGAAGCTTTCTTT
TRBJ1-3	many	NA	TRBV4-3	CASSQGGNSGNTIYF	TGCGCCAGCAGCCAAGGAGGGAACTCTGGAAACACCATATATTTT
TRBJ1-5	NA	NA	TRBV4-3	CASSQDGNQPQHF	TGCGCCAGCAGCCAAGATGGGAACCAGCCCCAGCATTTT
TRBJ2-3	many	NA	TRBV6-5	CASSPGPTTDTQYF	TGTGCCAGCAGTCCGGGACCGACCACAGATACGCAGTATTTT
TRBJ1-2	many	NA	TRBV20-1	CSARAARIINYGYTF	TGCAGTGCTAGGGCTGCACGGATCATTAACTATGGCTACACCTTC
TRBJ1-3	NA	NA	TRBV9	CASSVDGGAIGNTIYF	TGTGCCAGCAGCGTAGACGGGGGCGCGATTGGAAACACCATATATTTT
TRBJ1-1	few	NA	TRBV20-1	CSAPPAEAQNTEAFF	TGCAGTGCCCCCCCGGCGGAGGCCCAGAACACTGAAGCTTTCTTT
TRBJ2-4	few	TRBD1	TRBV3-1	CASSLGQERNIQYF	TGTGCCAGCAGCTTGGGACAGGAGAGAAACATTCAGTACTTC
TRBJ2-1	many	NA	TRBV2	CASSEGYSVPYNEQFF	TGTGCCAGCAGTGAAGGGTATAGCGTGCCCTACAATGAGCAGTTCTTC